This T cell receptor (beta chain) emerged from a study of cytomegalovirus exposure and HLA in healthy donors. Regarding this clone: Antigen: not known.

The primer mix had 60 Vbeta and 13 Jbeta primers. Some clones are missing from TCRdb's copy, which holds only in-frame ones; the method was immunoSEQ multiplex PCR. The profile covers approximately 170,000 clones, with approximately 86% appearing a single time and about 1.5% taken by the ten largest. Donors were ostensibly healthy at sampling, although undocumented immune exposures were probable. Study-wide points: HLA alleles were associated with 18,000 or so TCR beta sequences in a later analysis at 0.05 false discovery rate. Likely technical artifact: a cluster of highly shared sequence variants.

The clonotype comes from a male donor in good health and CMV-seronegative. Sequencing was done on a sample of PBMCs.

CDR3 protein: CASSDGVSGNQPQHF. For the CDR3, the DNA is TGTGCCAGTAGTGACGGAGTCTCTGGTAATCAGCCCCAGCATTTT. The chain employs TRBV19 and TRBJ1-5; D is undetermined. CDR3 size: 15 residues. V shed 5 bases and J shed 4 bases, with 15 bases lying between them. Germline CDR1 LNHDA, CDR2 SQIVND (reference sequence).